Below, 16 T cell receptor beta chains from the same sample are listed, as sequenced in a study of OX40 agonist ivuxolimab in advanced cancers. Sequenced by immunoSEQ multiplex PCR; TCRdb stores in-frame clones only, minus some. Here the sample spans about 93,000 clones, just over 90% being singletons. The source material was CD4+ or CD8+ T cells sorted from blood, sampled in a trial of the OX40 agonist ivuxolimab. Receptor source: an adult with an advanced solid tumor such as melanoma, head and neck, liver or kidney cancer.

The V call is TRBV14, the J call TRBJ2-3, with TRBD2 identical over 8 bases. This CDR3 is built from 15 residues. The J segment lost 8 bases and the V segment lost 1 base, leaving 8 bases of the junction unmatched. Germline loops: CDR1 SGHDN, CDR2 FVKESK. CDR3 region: CASSQVAGGSGTQYF. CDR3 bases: TGTGCCAGCAGCCAAGTGGCGGGGGGATCCGGTACGCAGTATTTT.

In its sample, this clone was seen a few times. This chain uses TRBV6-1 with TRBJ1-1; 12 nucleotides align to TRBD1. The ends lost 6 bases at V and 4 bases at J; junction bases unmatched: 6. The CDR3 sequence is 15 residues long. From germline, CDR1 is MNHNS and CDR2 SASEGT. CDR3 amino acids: CASRGGGQGATEAFF. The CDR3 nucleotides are TGTGCCAGCAGAGGGGGGGGACAGGGGGCCACTGAAGCTTTCTTT.

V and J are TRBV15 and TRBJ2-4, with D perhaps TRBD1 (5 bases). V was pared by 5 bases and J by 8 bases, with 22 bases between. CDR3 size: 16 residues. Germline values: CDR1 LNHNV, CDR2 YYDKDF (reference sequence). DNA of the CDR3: TGTGCCACCAGCTCCCCATCTACGGCCAGGGAAGACATTCAGTACTTC. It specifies CATSSPSTAREDIQYF.

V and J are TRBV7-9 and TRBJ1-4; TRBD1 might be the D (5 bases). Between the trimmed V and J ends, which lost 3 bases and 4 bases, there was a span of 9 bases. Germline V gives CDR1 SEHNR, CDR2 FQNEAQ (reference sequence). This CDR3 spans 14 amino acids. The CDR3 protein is CASSFEGDNEKLFF. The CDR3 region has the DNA TGTGCCAGCAGCTTTGAAGGGGATAATGAAAAACTGTTTTTT.

The CDR3 region is CASSPRWGETQYF. For the CDR3, the DNA is TGTGCCAGCAGCCCGAGGTGGGGAGAGACCCAGTACTTC. The chain uses TRBV9 and TRBJ2-5; no clear D. The ends were cut back, 4 bases at V and 4 bases at J, with 11 bases in the middle. Germline CDR1 is SGDLS and CDR2 is YYNGEE. CDR3 length equals 13 residues.

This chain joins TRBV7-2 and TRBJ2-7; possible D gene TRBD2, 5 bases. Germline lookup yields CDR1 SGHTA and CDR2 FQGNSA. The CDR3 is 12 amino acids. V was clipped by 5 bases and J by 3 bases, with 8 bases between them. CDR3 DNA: TGTGCCAGCAGCCCCGGGATCTACGAGCAGTACTTC. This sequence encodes CASSPGIYEQYF.

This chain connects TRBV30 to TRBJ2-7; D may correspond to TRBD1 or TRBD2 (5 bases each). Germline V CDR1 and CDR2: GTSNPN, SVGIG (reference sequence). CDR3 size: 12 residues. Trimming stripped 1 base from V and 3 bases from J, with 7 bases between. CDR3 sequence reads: CAWSGGYYEQYF. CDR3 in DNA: TGTGCCTGGAGTGGGGGGTACTACGAGCAGTACTTC. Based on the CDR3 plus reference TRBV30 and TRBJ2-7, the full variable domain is SQTIHQWPATLVQPVGSPLSLECTVEGTSNPNLYWYRQAAGRGLQLLFYSVGIGQISSEVPQNLSASRPQDRQFILSSKKLLLSDSGFYLCAWSGGYYEQYFGPGTRLTVT.

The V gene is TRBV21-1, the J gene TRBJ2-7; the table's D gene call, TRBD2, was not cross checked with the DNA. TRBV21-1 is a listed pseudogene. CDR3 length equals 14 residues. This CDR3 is CASTCAGGNYEQYF. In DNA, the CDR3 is TGTGCCAGCACTTGCGCGGGAGGGAACTACGAGCAGTACTTC.

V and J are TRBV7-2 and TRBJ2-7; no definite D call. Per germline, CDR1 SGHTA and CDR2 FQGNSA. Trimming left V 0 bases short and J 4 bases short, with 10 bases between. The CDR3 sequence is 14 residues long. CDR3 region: CASSLAASQYEQYF. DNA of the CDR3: TGTGCCAGCAGCTTAGCCGCTAGTCAATACGAGCAGTACTTC.

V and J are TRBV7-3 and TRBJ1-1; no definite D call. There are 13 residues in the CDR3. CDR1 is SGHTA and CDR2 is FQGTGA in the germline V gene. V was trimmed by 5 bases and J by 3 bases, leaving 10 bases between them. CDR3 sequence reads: CASSEGIDTEAFF. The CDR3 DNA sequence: TGTGCCAGCAGCGAAGGGATCGACACTGAAGCTTTCTTT.

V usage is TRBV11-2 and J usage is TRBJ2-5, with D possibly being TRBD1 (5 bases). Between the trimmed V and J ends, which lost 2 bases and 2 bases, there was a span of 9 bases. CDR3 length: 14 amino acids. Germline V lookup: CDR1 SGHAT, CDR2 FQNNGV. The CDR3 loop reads CASSLRQGQETQYF. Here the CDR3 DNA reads TGTGCCAGCAGCTTAAGGCAGGGTCAAGAGACCCAGTACTTC.

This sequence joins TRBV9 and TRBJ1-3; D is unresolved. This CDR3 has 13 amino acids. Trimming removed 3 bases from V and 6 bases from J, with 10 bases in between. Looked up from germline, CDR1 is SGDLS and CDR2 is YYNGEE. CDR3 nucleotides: TGTGCCAGCAGCGCCATCAATCCAAACACCATATATTTT. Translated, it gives CASSAINPNTIYF.

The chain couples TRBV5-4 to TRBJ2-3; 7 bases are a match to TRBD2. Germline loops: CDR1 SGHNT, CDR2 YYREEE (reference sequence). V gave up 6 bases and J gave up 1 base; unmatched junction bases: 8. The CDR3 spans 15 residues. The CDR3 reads CASTMGGGGTDTQYF. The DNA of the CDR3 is TGTGCCAGCACCATGGGGGGGGGAGGCACAGATACGCAGTATTTT.

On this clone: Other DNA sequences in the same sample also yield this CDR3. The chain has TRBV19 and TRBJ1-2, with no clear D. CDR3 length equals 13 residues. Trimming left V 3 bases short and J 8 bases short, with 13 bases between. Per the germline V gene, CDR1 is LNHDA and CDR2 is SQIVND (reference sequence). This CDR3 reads CASSILTVLGYTF. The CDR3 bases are TGTGCCAGTAGTATCCTCACAGTCCTGGGCTACACCTTC.

The CDR3 nucleotides are TGTGCCAGCAGTCGAAGGGGCTACGAGCAGTACTTC. Translating it yields CASSRRGYEQYF. This sequence joins TRBV7-9 and TRBJ2-7; tentatively, D is TRBD1 (5 bases). CDR3 size: 12 residues. V lost 6 bases and J 3 bases, leaving 9 bases between the germline ends. Looked up from germline, CDR1 is SEHNR and CDR2 is FQNEAQ (reference sequence).

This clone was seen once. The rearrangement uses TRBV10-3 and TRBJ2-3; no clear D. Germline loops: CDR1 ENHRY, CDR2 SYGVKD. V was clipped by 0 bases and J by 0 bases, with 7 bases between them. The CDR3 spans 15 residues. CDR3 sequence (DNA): TGTGCCATCAGTGAGTCCAGAACGAGCACAGATACGCAGTATTTT. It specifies CAISESRTSTDTQYF.